Listed here is a single TCR beta chain. Its specificity is not known. These data come from a study of OX40 agonist ivuxolimab in advanced cancers. Here immunoSEQ multiplex PCR was the method, and the copy in TCRdb shows in-frame clones only, minus some. The table has over 55,000 clones, under 95% seen once. The CDR3 runs to 14 residues. Trimming stripped 2 bases from V and 0 bases from J, with 6 bases between. Germline CDR1 MDHEN, CDR2 SYDVKM. Blood sampling took place at baseline, cycle 4 day 1, and cycle 7 day 1. Study-wide points: At 0.1 to 3.0 mg/kg and by week 6, clonal expansion occurred in CD4+ and CD8+ blood T cells.

Sequences were derived from CD4+ or CD8+ T cells sorted from blood, sampled in a trial of the OX40 agonist ivuxolimab. The J gene is TRBJ2-3, the V gene TRBV28, with D perhaps assigned TRBD1 or TRBD2 (5 bases each). This receptor was taken from an adult with an advanced solid tumor such as melanoma, head and neck, liver or kidney cancer. The CDR3 DNA reads as TGTGCCAGCAGTTTAGGGGGTAGCACAGATACGCAGTATTTT. Its translation: CASSLGGSTDTQYF.